A few counts support the clone carrying this T cell receptor beta chain. Its antigen remains unknown. This sample is drawn from a study of blood T cells in healthy people across ages. Study-level findings and limits: Naive T cell percentage showed a strong correlation with TCR beta diversity.

The CDR3 extends over 16 amino acids. CDR1 LGHNA and CDR2 YSLEER come from the germline V gene. V was clipped by 0 bases and J by 6 bases, with 14 bases between them. Together with a sample-barcoded 5' primer, a J-beta primer mix was included in a second PCR lasting roughly 6 to 12 cycles. Individual samples furnished no less than 2.5 million CDR3-containing paired-end reads apiece. TCRdb re-analysed the 5' RACE reads in MiXCR, keeping a single row per CDR3 protein. The sample includes a few hundred thousand distinct CDR3 sequences, about 27% seen only once; the top ten take under 4.5%. The sample also formed part of further work on T cells of mothers and their children.

The chain uses TRBV4-3 and TRBJ2-2; perhaps TRBD2 as D (7 bases). This sequence was found in a boy aged 2 to 10 in good health. The specimen sequenced was blood. The CDR3 DNA follows: TGCGCCAGCAGCCAAGATGTGGGAGGGGGGTCCGGGGAGCTGTTTTTT. Translating it yields CASSQDVGGGSGELFF.